This T cell receptor (beta chain) was recovered during a study of graft-versus-host responses after intestinal transplantation. Overall study context: Tacrolimus and steroids were given for about 3 years to all recipients after anti-thymocyte globulin induction.

Remarks on this clone: The antigen is not known.

The study, taken as a whole, reports: HvG clone declines early post-transplant were associated with peak circulating GvH levels. Graft-donor T cell macrochimerism coincided with high graft-versus-host to host-versus-graft clonal ratios in allografts. Researchers found GvH clones in recipient marrow, and some showed up first in ileum or blood.

This table comes from immunoSEQ multiplex PCR, and its TCRdb copy is limited to in-frame clones, with some not included. The data show some 27,000 clones, around 95% seen once. V lost 8 bases and J 4 bases, leaving 8 bases between the germline ends. This CDR3 region has 11 residues. The germline CDR1 and CDR2 sequences are ENHRY and SYGVKD. V is TRBV10-3 and J is TRBJ2-5; D remains ambiguous. The source material was PBMCs, sampled 30 days after intestinal transplant. The TCR was taken from a human patient who received an intestinal transplant, so some T cells may come from the graft donor. CDR3 coding DNA: TGTGCCATCGGGCCCAGAGAGACCCAGTACTTC. Its protein product is CAIGPRETQYF.